Shown below are 14 T cell receptor beta chains from a single sample sequenced in a study of T cells in Graves' hyperthyroidism and ophthalmopathy. There were TCR beta CDR3 regions amplified from RNA transcripts. A set of HTBI primers served as the primers for a first-round RT-PCR of the TCR CDR3. MiXCR, run by TCRdb on the multiplex PCR reads, gives a single entry per CDR3 protein. Of under 350,000 distinct CDR3 sequences listed, around 20% are singletons. Sequencing used blood. The source is a woman aged 45 to 65 with Graves' hyperthyroidism.

The J gene is TRBJ1-1, the V gene TRBV2, with 9 bases fitting TRBD1. V lost 6 bases to trimming and J lost 7 bases; unmatched junction nucleotides: 15. Germline CDR1 SNHLY, CDR2 FYNNEI. The CDR3 sequence is 16 residues long. CDR3 DNA: TGTGCCAGCAGGGCCTCTGGACAGGGGATTTTCCTTGAAGCTTTCTTT. Translated: CASRASGQGIFLEAFF. The whole variable domain, remainder taken from reference TRBV2 and TRBJ1-1, is EPEVTQTPSHQVTQMGQEVILRCVPISNHLYFYWYRQILGQKVEFLVSFYNNEISEKSEIFDDQFSVERPDGSNFTLKIRSTKLEDSAMYFCASRASGQGIFLEAFFGQGTRLTVV.

V and J are TRBV19 and TRBJ1-5, with D perhaps matching TRBD1 (5 bases). Per germline, CDR1 LNHDA and CDR2 SQIVND (reference sequence). The germline V and J ends were trimmed by 3 bases and 3 bases, with 12 bases remaining between them. CDR3 length: 15 residues. The CDR3 DNA sequence: TGTGCCAGTAGTATGTCCGGGACCCACAATCAGCCCCAGCATTTT. Amino acid sequence: CASSMSGTHNQPQHF.

This clonotype was recorded many times. V and J are TRBV7-3 and TRBJ2-2; D is uncertain. Trimming pared 5 bases from V and 0 bases from J, leaving 1 base between. Germline CDR1 reads SGHTA; CDR2 reads FQGTGA. The CDR3 loop spans 12 amino acids. The CDR3 DNA follows: TGTGCCAGCAGCGCGAACACCGGGGAGCTGTTTTTT. As protein: CASSANTGELFF.

V gene TRBV9 combines with J gene TRBJ2-3; D is ambiguous. Trimming left V 4 bases short and J 2 bases short, with 11 bases between. The CDR3 has 14 amino acids. Germline values: CDR1 SGDLS, CDR2 YYNGEE. The CDR3 protein is CASSPTSNTDTQYF. As DNA, the CDR3 is TGTGCCAGCAGCCCCACTTCCAACACAGATACGCAGTATTTT. Combining the CDR3 with reference TRBV9 and TRBJ2-3 gives the whole variable domain DSGVTQTPKHLITATGQRVTLRCSPRSGDLSVYWYQQSLDQGLQFLIQYYNGEERAKGNILERFSAQQFPDLHSELNLSSLELGDSALYFCASSPTSNTDTQYFGPGTRLTVL.

The V call is TRBV10-3, the J call TRBJ1-2; no clear D gene. The CDR3 spans 20 residues. Germline-derived CDR1 and CDR2 are ENHRY and SYGVKD. The ends were cut back, 0 bases at V and 0 bases at J, with 23 bases in the middle. The CDR3 region has the DNA TGTGCCATCAGTGAGTCTTCAGAGGGCGAGGAGGTTAAAGCTAACTATGGCTACACCTTC. Encoded protein: CAISESSEGEEVKANYGYTF.

This clonotype appeared many times. This chain links TRBV6-1 with TRBJ1-5; D is unresolved. V lost 2 bases, J lost 6 bases, and 14 bases lay in between. CDR3 length: 15 residues. From germline, CDR1 is MNHNS and CDR2 SASEGT. CDR3 coding DNA: TGTGCCAGCAGTGAACTAAGGTTTCCCTCTCAGCCCCAGCATTTT. It codes for CASSELRFPSQPQHF.

This clonotype was detected only a few times. CDR3 bases: TGCAGTGCGGAAGTAGCGGGGGGGGTCACAGATACGCAGTATTTT. This gives the protein CSAEVAGGVTDTQYF. V and J are TRBV20-1 and TRBJ2-3; 11 positions match TRBD2. Looked up from germline, CDR1 is DFQATT and CDR2 is SNEGSKA (reference sequence). The V gene end was trimmed by 6 bases and the J gene end by 2 bases; junction bases not matched to a gene: 7. The CDR3 consists of 15 residues.

This chain connects TRBV2 to TRBJ2-3; D not resolved. Germline V CDR1 and CDR2: SNHLY, FYNNEI. V lost 8 bases and J lost 7, with 16 bases in between. There are 13 residues in the CDR3. CDR3 loop: CASVAEFTNTQYF. The CDR3 nucleotides read TGTGCCAGCGTGGCGGAGTTTACGAATACGCAGTATTTT. The variable domain in full, completed from reference TRBV2 and TRBJ2-3, reads EPEVTQTPSHQVTQMGQEVILRCVPISNHLYFYWYRQILGQKVEFLVSFYNNEISEKSEIFDDQFSVERPDGSNFTLKIRSTKLEDSAMYFCASVAEFTNTQYFGPGTRLTVL.

This clonotype was seen at least ten times. This sequence joins TRBV18 and TRBJ1-3, with D perhaps TRBD1 (5 bases). The CDR3 totals 14 residues. The germline V gene has CDR1 KGHSH and CDR2 LQKENI. Between the trimmed V and J ends, which lost 4 bases and 1 base, there was a span of 8 bases. CDR3 loop: CASSLQDSGNTIYF. For the CDR3, the DNA is TGTGCCAGCTCACTACAGGATTCTGGAAACACCATATATTTT.

This chain connects TRBV29-1 to TRBJ2-5; D not resolved. The better agreement between TRBJ2-1 and the DNA end casts doubt on the J call. The CDR3 loop spans 12 amino acids. Germline V lookup: CDR1 SQVTM, CDR2 ANQGSEA. For the CDR3, the DNA is TGCAGCGTCCGATGGTCTCAAGAGACCCAGTTCTTC. Translating it yields CSVRWSQETQFF.

This clonotype was counted at least ten times. The rearrangement uses TRBV28 and TRBJ2-7; perhaps TRBD1 as D (5 bases). Looked up from germline, CDR1 is MDHEN and CDR2 is SYDVKM. The CDR3 length is 11 residues. The V gene lost 5 bases and the J gene lost 7 bases, with 9 bases spanning the gap. CDR3 nucleotide sequence: TGTGCCAGCAGTATAAGGGGTGAGCAGTACTTC. This gives the protein CASSIRGEQYF.

This clonotype has a count of ten or more. The chain carries TRBV28 and TRBJ2-5; D tentatively reads TRBD1 or TRBD2 (6 bases each). CDR3 length: 14 amino acids. Trimming stripped 5 bases from V and 3 bases from J, with 13 bases between. CDR1 is MDHEN and CDR2 is SYDVKM in the germline V gene. The CDR3 reads CASSPLGGEETQYF. DNA of the CDR3: TGTGCCAGCAGTCCTCTGGGGGGCGAAGAGACCCAGTACTTC.

This clonotype occurred many times. V is TRBV12-3 or TRBV12-4 and J is TRBJ1-3; D unclear. The CDR3 is made up of 16 amino acids. The germline V and J ends were trimmed by 3 bases and 0 bases, with 12 bases remaining between them. The CDR3 sequence: CASSLAGTASGNTIYF. CDR3 nucleotides: TGTGCCAGCAGTTTGGCCGGTACAGCCTCTGGAAACACCATATATTTT.

The chain combines TRBV10-3 with TRBJ2-7; D unclear. The CDR3 is made up of 14 amino acids. V lost 0 bases to trimming and J lost 0 bases, with 6 bases between them. Germline V gene sequence: CDR1 ENHRY, CDR2 SYGVKD. This chain's CDR3 is CAISESYSSYEQYF. For the CDR3, the DNA is TGTGCCATCAGTGAGTCTTATAGCTCCTACGAGCAGTACTTC.